A selection of T cell receptor beta chains follows, all from one sample in a study of cytomegalovirus exposure and HLA in healthy donors. Using immunoSEQ multiplex PCR, the repertoire was profiled, and TCRdb retains in-frame clones only, with some absent. The profile shows about 220,000 clones, 60% to 80% of them singletons. Sequencing was performed on PBMCs. Source of these receptors: a male donor in good health and CMV-seronegative. Both conserved end residues are part of each CDR3. The D gene is left open where the match is weak. Size values are once, few and many counts, or a class for expanded clones, and some rows have none.

TRBD2	TRBV15	-	TRBJ2-7	TGTGCCACCAGCAGAGACTTGGGGGGACTAGCGCCCGAGCAGTACTTC	CATSRDLGGLAPEQYF
TRBD1	TRBV28	-	TRBJ1-1	TGTGCCAGCAGTTCCCCGGGACAGGGGATCCCTGAAGCTTTCTTT	CASSSPGQGIPEAFF
-	TRBV9	once	TRBJ1-1	TGTGCCAGCAGCGTAGGTCACAGGGAACCTGAAGCTTTCTTT	CASSVGHREPEAFF
-	TRBV15	-	TRBJ2-7	TGTGCCACCAGCAGAGATCAAGCTAGCTCCTACGAGCAGTACTTC	CATSRDQASSYEQYF
-	TRBV5-8	-	TRBJ1-5	TGTGCCAGCAGCTTGGCAGGGGATAGCAATCAGCCCCAGCATTTT	CASSLAGDSNQPQHF
TRBD2	TRBV5-1	-	TRBJ2-2	TGCGCCAGCAGCTTGGTCTCCGGGACTAGCGTGGCCGGGGAGCTGTTTTTT	CASSLVSGTSVAGELFF
-	TRBV2	-	TRBJ2-5	TGTGCCAGCAGTTTCGGTCAAGAGACCCAGTACTTC	CASSFGQETQYF
-	TRBV6-6	-	TRBJ2-7	TGTGCCAGCAGTTACACGCCAGCTAGCTCCTACGAGCAGTACTTC	CASSYTPASSYEQYF
TRBD1	TRBV18	few	TRBJ2-2	TGTGCCAGCTCACTGGACTCGACAGGGGGTTTGGCCGGGGAGCTGTTTTTT	CASSLDSTGGLAGELFF
-	TRBV5-4	-	TRBJ2-2	TGTGCCAGCAGCTTACTACAGGGAAACACCGGGGAGCTGTTTTTT	CASSLLQGNTGELFF
-	TRBV4-3	few	TRBJ2-7	TGCGCCAGCAGCAGGGAACGGGGCTACGAGCAGTACTTC	CASSRERGYEQYF
TRBD1	TRBV4-3	-	TRBJ1-5	TGCGCCAGCAGCCAAGATGGACAGGGCAATCAGCCCCAGCATTTT	CASSQDGQGNQPQHF
-	TRBV7-8	-	TRBJ2-1	TGTGCCAGCAGCTTAGCCACGGTAGCGGTTCACTACAATGAGCAGTTCTTC	CASSLATVAVHYNEQFF
TRBD1	TRBV7-9	-	TRBJ2-5	TGTGCCAGCAGCTTGGGAGACAGGGCCCAAGAGACCCAGTACTTC	CASSLGDRAQETQYF
-	TRBV5-5	-	TRBJ2-7	TGTGCCAGCAGCTTGGAGGCAGGGGCACATTGGACCTACGAGCAGTACTTC	CASSLEAGAHWTYEQYF
-	TRBV27	once	TRBJ2-1	TGTGCCAGCAAAGCGGGACAACCCTACAATGAGCAGTTCTTC	CASKAGQPYNEQFF
-	TRBV5-1	-	TRBJ1-2	TGCGCCAGCAGCTCCCCCGGGACAAGGCCCTTTAACTATGGCTACACCTTC	CASSSPGTRPFNYGYTF
-	TRBV7-8	-	TRBJ1-2	TGTGCCAGCAGCGCTTACGCAGCTAACTATGGCTACACCTTC	CASSAYAANYGYTF
TRBD1	TRBV5-1	-	TRBJ2-3	TGCGCCAGCAGCTCATTACCACCGGGACAGGGGGGGGATACGCAGTATTTT	CASSSLPPGQGGDTQYF
TRBD2	TRBV11-2	-	TRBJ2-7	TGTGCCAGCAGCGACGGGACTACCGGTAGCTCCTACGAGCAGTACTTC	CASSDGTTGSSYEQYF
TRBD1	TRBV9	once	TRBJ2-7	TGTGCCAGCAGCGCCGGGACAGGGCCTAACCATTACGAGCAGTACTTC	CASSAGTGPNHYEQYF
-	TRBV7-6	-	TRBJ2-5	TGTGCCAGCAGGCTCAGGGGAGAGGAAGAGACCCAGTACTTC	CASRLRGEEETQYF
-	TRBV18	-	TRBJ2-3	TGTGCCAGCTCACCGGTCGGGAGTGGGACAGATACGCAGTATTTT	CASSPVGSGTDTQYF
-	TRBV4-1	once	TRBJ1-2	TGCGCCAGCAGCCGACTGCCCGAAACCGGACTAACCTACTATGGCTACACCTTC	CASSRLPETGLTYYGYTF
TRBD2	TRBV28	once	TRBJ2-2	TGTGCCAGCAGTTTGGGCGGGGGGGCCCCCGGGGAGCTGTTTTTT	CASSLGGGAPGELFF
-	TRBV11-2	-	TRBJ2-7	TGTGCCAGCAGCTTAAGGCCAAACTCAGGGTTCACTCACGAGCAGTACTTC	CASSLRPNSGFTHEQYF
TRBD1	TRBV9	-	TRBJ2-1	TGTGCCAGCAGCGACCAACAGGGGGCTCCCCATGAGCAGTTCTTC	CASSDQQGAPHEQFF
TRBD1	TRBV18	-	TRBJ1-3	TGTGCCAGCTCACAGGGACAGAGCTCTTCTGGAAACACCATATATTTT	CASSQGQSSSGNTIYF